This TCR beta chain was captured in a study of vaccination effects on CD4 cells after COVID-19. About the research overall: Two-dose vaccination with either BNT162b2 or mRNA-1273 was given to the participants.

Clones were sequenced by immunoSEQ multiplex PCR, and TCRdb holds only the in-frame ones, with some missing. In the table there are roughly 53,000 clones, roughly 73% of which are singletons. Findings of the study overall: Marked clonal contraction was seen in infection- and vaccine-induced clones late after vaccination. The vaccine-induced clones of healthy vaccinees included only 1 of 255 that cross-reacted with common cold coronaviruses.

The V segment lost 3 bases and the J segment 8 bases; nucleotides outside the gene matches: 18. Per germline, CDR1 MDHEN and CDR2 SYDVKM. CDR3 length: 18 residues. In the ViraFEST assay, antigen-specific CD4+ clonotypes were identified by expansion after peptide-pool stimulation. Once cultured for roughly ten days, the cells underwent separation to obtain CD4+ T cells. The vaccine recipients had no prior SARS-CoV-2 infection, with negative nucleocapsid antibodies. A half-medium replacement with IL-2 medium was carried out on days 3 and 7. Regarding this clone: What it recognizes is unknown.

The starting material was CD4+ T cells from PBMCs cultured with HCoV-OC43 spike peptides, obtained before COVID-19 vaccination. Stated subset: HCoV-OC43 spike overlapping peptide pool stimulation. The TCR originated in a human donor who received a COVID-19 vaccine. The chain recombines TRBV28 with TRBJ2-1; TRBD1 matches 8 bases. DNA of the CDR3: TGTGCCAGCAGTTTTACGAGGCCCCGGGACAGGTTAGGGGATGAGCAGTTCTTC. Amino acids: CASSFTRPRDRLGDEQFF.